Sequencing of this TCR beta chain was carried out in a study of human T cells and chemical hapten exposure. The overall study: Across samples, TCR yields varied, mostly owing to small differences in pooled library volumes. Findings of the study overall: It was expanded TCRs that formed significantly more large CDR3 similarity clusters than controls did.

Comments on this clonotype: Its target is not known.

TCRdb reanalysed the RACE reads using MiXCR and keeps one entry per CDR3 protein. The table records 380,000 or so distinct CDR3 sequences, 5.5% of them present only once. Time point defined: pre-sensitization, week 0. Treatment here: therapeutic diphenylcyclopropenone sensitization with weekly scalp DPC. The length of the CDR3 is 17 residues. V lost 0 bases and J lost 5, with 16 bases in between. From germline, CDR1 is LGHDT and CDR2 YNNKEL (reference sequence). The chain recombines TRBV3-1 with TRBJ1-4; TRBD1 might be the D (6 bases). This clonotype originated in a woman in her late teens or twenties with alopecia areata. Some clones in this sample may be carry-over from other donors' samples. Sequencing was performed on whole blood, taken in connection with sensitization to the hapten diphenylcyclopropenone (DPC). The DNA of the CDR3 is TGTGCCAGCAGCCAAGATTGGTTGGGGGGCGAGAATGAAAAACTGTTTTTT. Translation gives CASSQDWLGGENEKLFF.